The source of this T cell receptor (beta chain) is a study of blood T cell repertoires in COVID-19. Study-wide background: PBMCs, B-cell-depleted T cells, or T cells were the source of the cDNA or gDNA that made up the material.

Seattle cases were enrolled at active infection and followed longitudinally. Original data processing: Reference gene primer amplification yielded estimated nucleated cell counts. Using immunoSEQ multiplex PCR, the repertoire was profiled, and TCRdb retains in-frame clones only, with some absent. The V and J calls and clone size come from that table; D and trimming were worked out from the DNA. The table shows 250,000 to 300,000 clones, with about nine tenths occurring only once. Trimming took off 1 base at V and 4 bases at J, with 22 bases between the two ends. The germline gives CDR1 SEHNR, CDR2 FQNEAQ (reference sequence). This CDR3 comprises 18 residues.

This TCR was sampled from a woman between 25 and 40 years old with COVID-19, enrolled during active disease. Sequencing was carried out using peripheral blood. The chain links TRBV7-9 to TRBJ1-1, with D possibly matching TRBD1 (6 bases). CDR3: CASSLVTDSLVVGTEAFF. The CDR3 DNA reads as TGTGCCAGCAGCTTAGTGACGGACAGCCTAGTTGTGGGCACTGAAGCTTTCTTT.